This passage covers 29 T cell receptor beta chains from one sample sequenced in a study of technical replicates of blood from several donors. TCRdb keeps only in-frame clones here, not all; method: immunoSEQ multiplex PCR. The data contain more than 75,000 clones, roughly 94% of them singletons. The sequenced sample consisted of T cells isolated from PBMCs. The receptor set was obtained from a human donor in good health.

This rearrangement joins TRBV2 to TRBJ2-7, with a possible D match to TRBD2 (6 bases). Trimming removed 7 bases from V and 0 bases from J, with 13 bases in between. CDR3 length: 14 amino acids. Per the germline V gene, CDR1 is SNHLY and CDR2 is FYNNEI. The DNA for the CDR3 is TGTGCCAGCAACGAGCGGGTCCACTCCTACGAGCAGTACTTC. This translates into CASNERVHSYEQYF.

This clone came up once. This rearrangement joins TRBV14 to TRBJ2-3, with D hard to call. The germline V gene has CDR1 SGHDN and CDR2 FVKESK. CDR3 size: 11 residues. The V end was cut by 6 bases, the J end by 4 bases, with 5 bases between. CDR3 nucleotide sequence: TGTGCCAGCAGTTTAGCAGATACGCAGTATTTT. Translation gives CASSLADTQYF.

The gene calls are TRBV19 and TRBJ1-2; D remains unclear. CDR1 and CDR2 (germline): LNHDA, SQIVND (reference sequence). V was trimmed by 8 bases and J by 5 bases, leaving 21 bases between them. This CDR3 has 15 residues. DNA of the CDR3: TGTGCCAGTTCACCTGCGAGGGCGCCCTATTATGGCTACACCTTC. Its translation is CASSPARAPYYGYTF.

J is TRBJ2-7 and V is TRBV6-5, with 12 nucleotides matching TRBD2. This CDR3 comprises 14 residues. V dropped 4 bases and J dropped 6; count of bases not matched to a gene: 4. Germline assignment: CDR1 MNHEY and CDR2 SVGAGI. CDR3 in amino acids: CASSSGLAGLEQYF. For the CDR3, the DNA is TGTGCCAGCAGTTCCGGACTAGCGGGACTCGAGCAGTACTTC.

V and J are TRBV2 and TRBJ1-3; no clear D. Germline V gives CDR1 SNHLY, CDR2 FYNNEI. The CDR3 sequence is 11 residues long. Trimming shortened V by 8 bases and J by 4 bases, and 6 bases separated the two germline ends. CDR3 sequence reads: CASGGGNTIYF. CDR3 DNA sequence: TGTGCCAGCGGCGGGGGAAACACCATATATTTT.

This sequence joins TRBV6-5 and TRBJ2-7; possibly TRBD1 for D (5 bases). With 2 bases removed from V and 9 bases from J, the gap between germline ends came to 8 bases. CDR1 MNHEY and CDR2 SVGAGI come from the germline V gene. CDR3 length equals 11 residues. CDR3 residues: CASSYQGTQYF. The CDR3 DNA reads TGTGCCAGCAGTTACCAGGGCACGCAGTACTTC.

This clone appeared a single time. V and J are TRBV2 and TRBJ1-4, with no clear D. Per the germline V gene, CDR1 is SNHLY and CDR2 is FYNNEI. Trimming cost V 5 bases and J 5 bases, with 9 bases left between them. This CDR3 spans 13 amino acids. The DNA of the CDR3 is TGTGCCAGCAGTCCAGAACTAAATGAAAAACTGTTTTTT. Its translation: CASSPELNEKLFF.

This clone was seen once. An end of the junction differs from the germline gene, which may be a read error. The chain employs TRBV6-1 and TRBJ2-7; 8 positions match TRBD1. Germline-derived CDR1 and CDR2 are MNHNS and SASEGT. This CDR3 has 13 amino acids. In DNA, the CDR3 is TGTGCCAGCAGGGTCCGGGACAGGCATCTCCTTTTTTTC. It codes for CASRVRDRHLLFF.

V is TRBV28 and J is TRBJ2-3; 12 bases agree with TRBD2. The V segment lost 3 bases and the J segment 2 bases; nucleotides outside the gene matches: 9. The CDR3 length is 18 residues. The germline CDR1 and CDR2 sequences are MDHEN and SYDVKM. CDR3 sequence (DNA): TGTGCCAGCAGTTTGCCCCCTCCTAGCGGGAGGGACACAGATACGCAGTATTTT. This gives the protein CASSLPPPSGRDTDTQYF.

This chain joins TRBV5-1 and TRBJ2-7, with D possibly matching TRBD1 (6 bases). Trimming took 6 bases from V and 1 from J, leaving 14 bases between them. CDR1 is SGHRS, CDR2 YFSETQ, per germline. This CDR3 has 14 amino acids. In DNA, the CDR3 is TGCGCCAGCACGAGGGGGACGACGTCCTACGAGCAGTACTTC. Amino acid sequence: CASTRGTTSYEQYF.

This chain uses TRBV7-2 with TRBJ2-2, with D perhaps matching TRBD2 (5 bases). The V gene's germline CDR1 is SGHTA and CDR2 FQGNSA. This CDR3 is 17 amino acids long. V was shortened by 5 bases and J by 0 bases, with 16 bases between the two germline ends. The CDR3 protein is CASSAEGLRTNTGELFF. CDR3 coding DNA: TGTGCCAGCAGCGCCGAGGGTTTGCGTACGAACACCGGGGAGCTGTTTTTT.

The V gene is TRBV19, the J gene TRBJ2-7; 7 bases match TRBD1. Germline V CDR1 and CDR2: LNHDA, SQIVND (reference sequence). After removal of 5 bases from V and 3 bases from J, the junction contained 10 bases not matched to a gene. The CDR3 runs to 15 residues. The DNA of the CDR3 is TGTGCCAGTAGTCCCCGCGACAGGGTACACTACGAGCAGTACTTC. As protein: CASSPRDRVHYEQYF.

V and J are TRBV19 and TRBJ1-1, with D maybe TRBD1 (6 bases). The germline V gene encodes CDR1 LNHDA and CDR2 SQIVND (reference sequence). The V and J ends lost 6 bases and 4 bases respectively, with 15 bases between them. The CDR3 contains 14 residues. The CDR3 reads CASSPQGSSTEAFF. The CDR3 nucleotides are TGTGCCAGTAGCCCACAGGGTTCGAGCACTGAAGCTTTCTTT. The whole variable domain, filled in from reference TRBV19 and TRBJ1-1, reads DGGITQSPKYLFRKEGQNVTLSCEQNLNHDAMYWYRQDPGQGLRLIYYSQIVNDFQKGDIAEGYSVSREKKESFPLTVTSAQKNPTAFYLCASSPQGSSTEAFFGQGTRLTVV.

The chain joins TRBV11-2 to TRBJ2-5, with TRBD1 matching 8 bases. Germline assignment: CDR1 SGHAT and CDR2 FQNNGV. The CDR3 runs 14 residues. Trimming removed 5 bases from V and 2 bases from J; junction bases left unmatched: 4. CDR3 nucleotides: TGTGCCAGCAGCCCAAGGACAGGGCAAGAGACCCAGTACTTC. Residues: CASSPRTGQETQYF.

This clone was seen only a few times. CDR3 nucleotides: TGTGCCAGCAAGGCCGGACAGGGGGCCTACGAGCAGTACTTC. Translated: CASKAGQGAYEQYF. The chain carries TRBV6-6 and TRBJ2-7; 10 bases fit TRBD1. The trim removed 7 bases at V and 2 bases at J, leaving 5 bases unmatched. Germline assignment: CDR1 MNHNY and CDR2 SVGAGI (reference sequence). The CDR3 runs to 14 residues.

This clone showed up just a few times. This chain joins TRBV29-1 and TRBJ1-1; unclear D gene. CDR3 length: 11 residues. Germline CDR1 and CDR2: SQVTM and ANQGSEA. The germline V and J ends were trimmed by 0 bases and 11 bases, with 10 bases remaining between them. The CDR3 reads CSVEDVRVAFF. DNA of the CDR3: TGCAGCGTTGAAGATGTCCGGGTGGCTTTCTTT.

V usage is TRBV11-2 and J usage is TRBJ2-1, with TRBD1 matching over 7 bases. J was trimmed by 5 bases and V by 8 bases; bases with no gene match: 15. Germline CDR1 is SGHAT and CDR2 is FQNNGV. The CDR3 contains 16 residues. The CDR3 loop is CASCPRQGTTNNEQFF. The CDR3 bases are TGTGCCAGCTGTCCCCGACAGGGAACAACGAACAATGAGCAGTTCTTC. Full variable domain (rest looked up from reference TRBV11-2 and TRBJ2-1): EAGVAQSPRYKIIEKRQSVAFWCNPISGHATLYWYQQILGQGPKLLIQFQNNGVVDDSQLPKDRFSAERLKGVDSTLKIQPAKLEDSAVYLCASCPRQGTTNNEQFFGPGTRLTVL.

The chain is built from TRBV7-6 and TRBJ1-4; D possibly corresponds to TRBD1 (5 bases). The V end lost 5 bases, the J end lost 7 bases, and 17 bases lay between the germline ends. The germline gives CDR1 SGHVS, CDR2 FNYEAQ. The CDR3 length is 15 residues. DNA for the CDR3: TGTGCCAGCAGCCCAGGTGCCGGGGGAGTTGAAAAACTGTTTTTT. Its protein is CASSPGAGGVEKLFF. Supplemented by reference TRBV7-6 and TRBJ1-4, the full variable domain reads GAGVSQSPRYKVTKRGQDVALRCDPISGHVSLYWYRQALGQGPEFLTYFNYEAQQDKSGLPNDRFSAERPEGSISTLTIQRTEQRDSAMYRCASSPGAGGVEKLFFGSGTQLSVL.

This clone has only one observation. The chain recombines TRBV7-3 with TRBJ1-2; D is uncertain. The CDR3 is 13 amino acids. V was trimmed by 3 bases and J by 8 bases, leaving 13 bases between them. Germline CDR1 SGHTA, CDR2 FQGTGA. CDR3 nucleotides: TGTGCCAGCAGCTTCCCCGGCGGAGTCGGCTACACCTTC. This sequence encodes CASSFPGGVGYTF.

This clone has a single count. V gene TRBV29-1 combines with J gene TRBJ2-7, with TRBD2 matching over 13 bases. Trimming took 6 bases from V and 4 from J; bases not matched to a gene: 3. In germline, CDR1 is SQVTM, CDR2 ANQGSEA. This CDR3 region has 13 residues. The CDR3 nucleotides are TGCAGCGTGGGGACTAGCGGGAATTACGAGCAGTACTTC. Amino acid sequence: CSVGTSGNYEQYF.

The V call is TRBV19, the J call TRBJ2-7; a possible D gene is TRBD1 (6 bases). CDR1 and CDR2 (germline): LNHDA, SQIVND (reference sequence). Trimming took 5 bases from V and 6 from J, leaving 14 bases between them. The CDR3 is 13 residues long. CDR3 DNA sequence: TGTGCCAGTAGTCTACAGGGTGAGGGCGAGCAGTACTTC. It yields the protein CASSLQGEGEQYF.

The V and J genes are TRBV30 and TRBJ2-5; possible D gene TRBD1, 6 bases. CDR3 length equals 13 residues. CDR1 is GTSNPN and CDR2 is SVGIG in the germline V gene (reference sequence). Trimming took off 5 bases at V and 3 bases at J, with 13 bases between the two ends. CDR3 DNA sequence: TGTGCCTGGGTGGGACAACCTAAAGAGACCCAGTACTTC. Translating it yields CAWVGQPKETQYF.

The chain's CDR3 is CATSRDFSNQPQHF. CDR3 DNA sequence: TGTGCCACCAGCAGAGATTTTTCGAATCAGCCCCAGCATTTT. The J gene is TRBJ1-5, the V gene TRBV15; D is unclear. The V end was cut by 0 bases, the J end by 4 bases, with 7 bases between. The CDR3 has 14 residues. Germline-derived CDR1 and CDR2 are LNHNV and YYDKDF (reference sequence).

The chain links TRBV6-5 to TRBJ2-5; possibly TRBD1 for D (5 bases). Looked up from germline, CDR1 is MNHEY and CDR2 is SVGAGI. V lost 11 bases and J lost 5, with 9 bases in between. The CDR3 length is 10 residues. CDR3 sequence reads: CAATVETQYF. The CDR3 nucleotides are TGTGCCGCGACAGTGGAGACCCAGTACTTC.

The chain is built from TRBV20-1 and TRBJ1-2; D unclear. The V and J ends lost 6 bases and 8 bases respectively, with 13 bases between them. The CDR3 loop spans 11 amino acids. CDR1 DFQATT and CDR2 SNEGSKA come from the germline V gene (reference sequence). The CDR3 nucleotides are TGCAGTGCCCTCGTCGTGGGCGGCTACACCTTC. Amino acid sequence: CSALVVGGYTF.

The chain carries TRBV7-9 and TRBJ1-1, with no clear D. V was pared by 5 bases and J by 4 bases, with 14 bases between. The CDR3 loop spans 14 amino acids. Germline V gene lookup returns CDR1 SEHNR and CDR2 FQNEAQ (reference sequence). CDR3 DNA sequence: TGTGCCAGCAGCATAATAGGGAGTGCCACTGAAGCTTTCTTT. Protein product: CASSIIGSATEAFF.

The chain is built from TRBV19 and TRBJ1-5; D not resolved. V dropped 7 bases and J dropped 6 bases, with 4 bases sitting between them. Germline CDR1 LNHDA, CDR2 SQIVND (reference sequence). The CDR3 consists of 10 residues. CDR3 sequence reads: CASNTQPQHF. The CDR3 DNA reads TGTGCCAGTAACACTCAGCCCCAGCATTTT.

The chain is built from TRBV6-5 and TRBJ2-7, with TRBD2 as a possible D gene (5 bases). CDR1 MNHEY and CDR2 SVGAGI come from the germline V gene. This CDR3 comprises 13 residues. The V end lost 1 base, the J end lost 6 bases, and 10 bases lay between the germline ends. This chain's CDR3 is CASSYWGVGEQYF. The CDR3 coding sequence is TGTGCCAGCAGTTACTGGGGAGTTGGCGAGCAGTACTTC.

The table lists this clone with a count of one. This chain links TRBV15 with TRBJ2-7; D is perhaps TRBD1 (5 bases). The CDR3 is 15 residues long. V lost 1 base and J lost 6, with 16 bases in between. The germline CDR1 and CDR2 sequences are LNHNV and YYDKDF (reference sequence). The CDR3 DNA sequence: TGTGCCACCAGCAGAGTGGGAAGGGGAATTGGCGAGCAGTACTTC. Amino acids: CATSRVGRGIGEQYF.